This entry is about one TCR beta chain. Antigen: not known. The CDR3 length is 14 residues. Germline assignment: CDR1 GTSNPN and CDR2 SVGIG (reference sequence). Trimming cost V 4 bases and J 8 bases, with 18 bases left between them. These data originate in a study of post-analysis software for immune sequencing data. Study overall: Relapsing-remitting, secondary progressive and progressive-relapsing multiple sclerosis were all included among the disease courses.

Prepared TCR beta cDNA libraries contained unique molecular identifiers. cDNA molecules numbering 400,000 to 550,000 came from approximately 1 to 10 million T cells. One entry per CDR3 protein results from TCRdb running MiXCR on the PCR reads. Of fewer than 900,000 distinct CDR3 sequences listed, 40% to 55% were seen once; the top ten hold roughly 4.9%. Study findings and constraints: The study found TRBV5-6, TRBV5-1 and TRBV20-1 among about five TRBV segments more frequent in patients than controls. Strong co-clustering by F measure linked samples that shared a preparation batch. Patients with multiple sclerosis recorded significantly lower normalized Chao1 diversity than controls, the study found.

This chain joins TRBV30 and TRBJ2-1; D remains unclear. The specimen sequenced was blood. The TCR originated in a girl aged 10-17 years with multiple sclerosis. The CDR3 loop is CAWNRQAPLDEQFF. As DNA, the CDR3 is TGTGCCTGGAATAGACAAGCCCCATTGGATGAGCAGTTCTTC. Full variable domain (remainder filled in from reference TRBV30 and TRBJ2-1): SQTIHQWPATLVQPVGSPLSLECTVEGTSNPNLYWYRQAAGRGLQLLFYSVGIGQISSEVPQNLSASRPQDRQFILSSKKLLLSDSGFYLCAWNRQAPLDEQFFGPGTRLTVL.